This T cell receptor (beta chain) was identified during a study of cytomegalovirus exposure and HLA in healthy donors. Whole-study results and caveats: A later examination showed that TCR association rates differed by HLA locus, with DRB1 most and HLA-C fewest. Later analysis suggested most CMV-associated TCR beta chains were HLA-restricted.

Turning to this clone: Antigen specificity is unknown.

PCR employed 60 Vbeta and 13 Jbeta primers. The protocol was immunoSEQ multiplex PCR, while the TCRdb copy is restricted to in-frame clones and leaves out a portion. The sample yields 130,000 to 150,000 clones, roughly 10% seen once. This CDR3 is built from 14 residues. Looked up from germline, CDR1 is SGHKS and CDR2 is YYEKEE (reference sequence). The ends were cut back, 4 bases at V and 3 bases at J, with 13 bases in the middle. The TCR was taken from a male donor in good health and CMV-seronegative. Source material: PBMCs. V is TRBV5-5 and J is TRBJ2-5, with D perhaps matching TRBD1 (6 bases). Here the CDR3 DNA reads TGTGCCAGCAGCGTTACAGGGTGGGAAGAGACCCAGTACTTC. Encoded protein: CASSVTGWEETQYF.